The rows below give T cell receptor beta chains drawn from one sample of a study of T-cell memory formation after mild COVID-19. Via MiXCR, TCRdb re-called the 5' RACE reads, giving one row per CDR3 protein. The table has more than 350,000 distinct CDR3 sequences, around 21% seen once. Sequencing used PBMCs or a T cell subset sorted from them (not recorded which). These receptors all come from an adult woman who had mild COVID-19 (a few samples of this study predate the infection). Cell type and time point are not known. Both conserved end residues are part of each CDR3. Where a row states a size, it is once, few, many or the class of an expanded clone; other rows omit it.

TRBV6-2/TRBV6-3	NA	CASSPSPGQGNMNTEAFF
TRBV5-1	NA	CASSQWVNTEAFF
TRBV2	NA	CASSVRTSSVETQYF
TRBV7-2	NA	CASSRGTLNEQFF
TRBV7-9	NA	CASSISVGQGITETQYF
TRBV7-9	few	CASSSQAPGYGYTF
TRBV7-3	many	CASSPWTSGSLHEQFF
TRBV7-2	few	CASSPDRSRTQPQHF
TRBV5-1	NA	CASSLGGQGHQPQHF
TRBV24-1	few	CATSEPGSLDTQYF
TRBV2	NA	CASSEGRRGRYNEQFF
TRBV20-1	NA	CSAPNRQGGYGYTF
TRBV12-3/TRBV12-4	NA	CASSFTSFDSPLHF
TRBV7-8	NA	CASRSTSGGYNEQFF
TRBV4-3	NA	CASSRNSGMWNEQFF
TRBV20-1	NA	CSASSGRVSEQYF
TRBV5-4	few	CASSPTSGGPGETQYF
TRBV11-2	NA	CASSIAPPNYEQYF
TRBV7-3	NA	CASSSTSDSYEQYF
TRBV5-1	few	CASFPADRNEQFF
TRBV19	few	CATSFDRRAGYNEQFF
TRBV5-1	few	CASSFEGGTETQYF
TRBV3-1	few	CASSPRVGGRAPYEQYF
TRBV5-6	NA	CASSFGQNNEQFF
TRBV9	few	CASSVGGTDYNEQFF
TRBV6-2/TRBV6-3	few	CASSWLPLPRVKDNEQFF
TRBV6-2/TRBV6-3	NA	CASTRTTGEQFF
TRBV29-1	NA	CSVHPWREGENEQFF
TRBV7-9	few	CASWKGGTEYNEQFF
TRBV27	NA	CASSLRGSEAFF
TRBV5-1	many	CASSLDLDTQYF
TRBV20-1	few	CSAAGGPSGSSDTQYF
TRBV5-1	few	CASSLDPGDRAGSEAFF
TRBV5-1	few	CASSLAWVRGGAGDEQFF
TRBV29-1	NA	CSVARDANPYNEQFF
TRBV6-1	few	CASKPKPYEQYF
TRBV9	NA	CASSVTGKGPEAFF
TRBV6-5	NA	CASSYSSGRAHSGEQFF
TRBV7-3	NA	CASSRNQSPYNEQFF
TRBV6-2/TRBV6-3	NA	CASFSRELNTEAFF